The following is a TCR beta chain sequence with its context. This record belongs to a study of long-term antiretroviral therapy in people with HIV. Study-level information: There is a gap of about a decade between the earliest samples and the later 2015 immediate-ART recommendation.

There are 14 residues in the CDR3. The junction had 5 bases not matched to a gene; V was cut back by 4 bases and J by 4 bases. Germline CDR1 SGHDT, CDR2 YYEEEE. The cryopreserved samples used held about 0.95-10 million PBMC prior to extraction of DNA. Researchers report immunoSEQ v3.0 was run at survey level. Per-sample targets for sequencing were about 40,000-50,000 T-cell genomes. Clones were read by immunoSEQ multiplex PCR, and TCRdb kept only the in-frame ones, dropping some. The table shows 20,000 to 25,000 clones, with around three quarters occurring only once. J is TRBJ2-3 and V is TRBV5-6; TRBD2 matches at 8 bases. The receptor comes from a woman aged 35 to 49 with HIV. The sample consisted of unsorted PBMCs, taken 1.2 years after starting antiretroviral therapy. CDR3 region: CASSLPTSADTQYF. The CDR3 DNA reads as TGTGCCAGCAGCCTACCGACTAGCGCAGATACGCAGTATTTT.